A selection of T cell receptor beta chains follows, all from one sample in a study of cytomegalovirus exposure and HLA in healthy donors. Produced via immunoSEQ multiplex PCR; TCRdb's table is partial and in-frame only. The table shows about 150,000 clones, with around 80% occurring only once. The sequenced sample consisted of PBMCs. Receptor source: a man aged 18 to 30 in good health and CMV-seronegative. CDR3s include the opening cysteine and the closing phenylalanine or tryptophan. D genes are given only for firm matches. Clone size is given for some rows only: seen once, a few or many times, or a class if the clone is expanded.

j_call d_call v_call clone_size cdr3_nt cdr3_aa
TRBJ2-7 . TRBV4-1 . TGCGCCAGCAGCCTCGGACAGAGCTCCTACGAGCAGTACTTC CASSLGQSSYEQYF
TRBJ2-6 . TRBV4-3 . TGCGCCAGCAGCCAGTCACAGGGCTCTGGGGCCAACGTCCTGACTTTC CASSQSQGSGANVLTF
TRBJ2-7 TRBD2 TRBV7-2 . TGTGCCAGCAGCTCGGGGACTAGCGACACCGAGCAGTACTTC CASSSGTSDTEQYF
TRBJ2-7 . TRBV5-4 few TGTGCCAGCAGCTCTAGGGGGACCACCTACGAGCAGTACTTC CASSSRGTTYEQYF
TRBJ2-1 TRBD2 TRBV2 . TGTGCCAGCAGTGAAACCCTAGCGGATCAGTTCTTC CASSETLADQFF
TRBJ2-5 . TRBV18 . TGTGCCAGCTCACCTCCCGTCCAAGAGACCCAGTACTTC CASSPPVQETQYF
TRBJ2-7 . TRBV6-5 . TGTGCCATCCGACGCGGGTACGAGCAGTACTTC CAIRRGYEQYF
TRBJ2-7 . TRBV4-1 . TGCGCCAGCAGCCCCGGGGTATATATCACCTACGAGCAGTACTTC CASSPGVYITYEQYF
TRBJ2-4 TRBD1 TRBV5-1 . TGCGCCAGCAGGACCGGGACAGGGGGGTCCAAAAACATTCAGTACTTC CASRTGTGGSKNIQYF
TRBJ2-6 TRBD2 TRBV19 few TGTGCCAGTAGTATAGCGGGAGGGACTGGGGCCAACGTCCTGACTTTC CASSIAGGTGANVLTF
TRBJ2-2 . TRBV30 . TGTGCCTGGACCATAACGGGGTTGGACACCGGGGAGCTGTTTTTT CAWTITGLDTGELFF